This T cell receptor (beta chain) appears in the sequencing data of a study of blood T cell repertoires in COVID-19 (dated by TCRdb to about 2020). Context from the whole study: Samples from collaborators originated in the United States, Italy and Spain and spanned both the acute and convalescent phases of COVID-19. The repertoires were released in a freely available public database meant as a resource for research on the immune response to SARS-CoV-2. Deeply sampled blood TCRbeta repertoires from subjects exposed to, actively infected with, or recovered from COVID-19 were included in the dataset. Samples were obtained from the ongoing ImmuneRACE study (first 160 participants) and from about 1,300 subjects provided by 6 global collaborators. Nearly every sample came with metadata listing a de-identified subject ID, COVID-19 status, age in years and sex. Where available, HLA class I and class II types were obtained from metadata supplied by the sample provider rather than from assay-based typing. The material from the prospective study consisted of cDNA or gDNA derived from T cells, B-cell-depleted T cells, or PBMCs.

Participants in the prospective study were enrolled through a virtual design, were aged roughly 18 to 90 years, and lived in 20 to 30 United States geographic areas. In the prospective study, participants were assigned to cohorts based on the clinical history participants reported in a screening survey and a study questionnaire. Each participant in the prospective study had whole blood, serum and a nasopharyngeal or oropharyngeal swab collected by mobile phlebotomists. Additional blood draws and questionnaires over an approximately two-month period could optionally be provided by prospective study participants. Before DNA extraction, prospective study blood samples were shipped either frozen or at room temperature. TCRbeta CDR3 regions were amplified from genomic DNA using the immunoSEQ Assay, a bias-controlled multiplex PCR. The paper's processing steps were these. The number of nucleated cells in each sample was estimated from the amplification of reference gene primers within the assay. To quantify the absolute abundance of each unique TCRbeta CDR3 rearrangement, sequence reads were collapsed and filtered. For each sample, productive Simpson clonality was calculated as the square root of Simpson's diversity index across productive rearrangements. TCRdb carries this immuneACCESS record with in-frame sequences only. Its versions omit some clonotypes, under half of them owing to an unresolved V gene in the studies checked, with the rest unexplained. V and J calls and clone size come straight from that table; D and trimming were deduced from the DNA. Here the sample has 340,000 or so clones; just over 85% occur a single time. The top ten clones comprise 3.5% to 4.5% of the sample.

Trimming takes 6 bases from V and 2 bases from J, and the germline ends sit 17 bases apart. The CDR3 contains 17 residues, cysteine and phenylalanine counted. Only CDR3 DNA remains: 51 bases, in frame from the first base. Taken from the germline V gene (reference sequence), the CDR1 and CDR2 loops are MNHEY and SMNVEV. The paper as a whole reports these results and caveats: Clinical and demographic metadata were provided uncurated, with the amount varying by source and participant.

In regard to this clone: This clone's antigen is unknown. Per-nucleotide qualities are absent, and no much larger clonotype sits a single base away.

This TCR was recovered from a woman between 35 and 50 years old with acute COVID-19. Sequenced: PBMCs or T cells enriched from blood (not recorded which). In this chain, TRBV27 is recombined with TRBJ1-6; no D gene call is confident. This receptor has the CDR3 CASSPLRENPYNSPLHF. The nucleotides are TGTGCCAGCAGCCCCCTGAGGGAGAACCCCTATAATTCACCCCTCCACTTT.